The TCR beta chain under discussion was sequenced for a study of blood T cell repertoires in COVID-19. In the original analysis: Nucleated cell counts were estimated from reference gene primer amplification. Clones were sequenced by immunoSEQ multiplex PCR, and TCRdb holds only the in-frame ones, with some missing. V and J calls and clone size are given by that table; D and trimming were obtained from the DNA. This table has 270,000 or so clones, roughly 91% appearing once. The study drew participants aged roughly 18 to 95 years from 20 to 30 US areas. Sequencing was done on a sample of PBMCs or T cells enriched from blood (not recorded which). The clonotype was recovered from a woman in her thirties or forties with acute COVID-19.

The CDR3 DNA reads TGCGCCAGCAGCCTGACAAACTATGGCTACACCTTC. Its protein is CASSLTNYGYTF. The V gene is TRBV5-1, the J gene TRBJ1-2; D is unclear. The germline gives CDR1 SGHRS, CDR2 YFSETQ. V lost 4 bases and J lost 2, with 6 bases in between. CDR3 length equals 12 residues.